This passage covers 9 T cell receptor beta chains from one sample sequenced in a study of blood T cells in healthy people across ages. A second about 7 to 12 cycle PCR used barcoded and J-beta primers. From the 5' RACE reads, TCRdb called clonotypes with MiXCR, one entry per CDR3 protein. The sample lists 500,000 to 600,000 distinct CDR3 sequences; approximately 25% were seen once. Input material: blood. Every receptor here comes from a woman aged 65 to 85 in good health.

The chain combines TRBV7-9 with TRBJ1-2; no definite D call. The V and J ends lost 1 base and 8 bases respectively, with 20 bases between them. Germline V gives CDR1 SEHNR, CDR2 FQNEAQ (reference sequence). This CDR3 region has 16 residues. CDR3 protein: CASSLGTTSTLYGYTF. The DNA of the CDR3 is TGTGCCAGCAGCTTAGGGACTACCTCTACGCTCTACGGCTACACCTTC.

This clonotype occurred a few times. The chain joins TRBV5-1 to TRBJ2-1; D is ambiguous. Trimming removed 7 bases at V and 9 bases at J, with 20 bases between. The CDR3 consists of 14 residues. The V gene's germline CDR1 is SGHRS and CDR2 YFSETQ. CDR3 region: CASGTGSPLSEQFF. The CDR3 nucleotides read TGCGCCAGCGGTACCGGGTCCCCTCTTTCTGAGCAGTTCTTC.

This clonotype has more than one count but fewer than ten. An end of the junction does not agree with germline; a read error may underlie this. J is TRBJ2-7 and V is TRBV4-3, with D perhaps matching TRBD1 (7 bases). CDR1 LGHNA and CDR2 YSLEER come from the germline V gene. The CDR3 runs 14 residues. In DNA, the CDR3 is TGCGCCAGCAGCCTTGACAGGGACTCCCACGAGCAGTACTTC. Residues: CASSLDRDSHEQYF.

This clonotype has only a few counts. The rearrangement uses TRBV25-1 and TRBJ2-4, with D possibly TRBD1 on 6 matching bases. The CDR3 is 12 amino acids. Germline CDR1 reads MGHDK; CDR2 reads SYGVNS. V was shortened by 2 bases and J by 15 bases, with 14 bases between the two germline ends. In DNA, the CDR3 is TGTGCCAGCAGTGAAAATGGGGGCGCGGTGTACTTC. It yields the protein CASSENGGAVYF.

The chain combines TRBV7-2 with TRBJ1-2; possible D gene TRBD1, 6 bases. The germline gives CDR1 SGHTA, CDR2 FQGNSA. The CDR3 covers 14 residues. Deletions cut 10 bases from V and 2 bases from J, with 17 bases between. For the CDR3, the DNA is TGTGCCATCTCCCCAGGGGCGATAAACTATGGCTACACCTTC. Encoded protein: CAISPGAINYGYTF.

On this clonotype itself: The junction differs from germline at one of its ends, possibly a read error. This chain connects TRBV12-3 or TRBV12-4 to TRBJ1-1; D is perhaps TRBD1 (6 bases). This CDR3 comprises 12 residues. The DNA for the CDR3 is TGTGCCAGTAGTTTACGGGGGCTTGAGGCTTTCTTT. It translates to CASSLRGLEAFF.

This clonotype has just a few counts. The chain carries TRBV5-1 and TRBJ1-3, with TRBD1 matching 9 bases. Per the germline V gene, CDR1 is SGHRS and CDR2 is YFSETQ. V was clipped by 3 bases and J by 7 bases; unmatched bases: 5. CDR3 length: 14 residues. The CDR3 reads CASSSWTGANTIYF. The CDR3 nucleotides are TGCGCCAGCAGCTCCTGGACAGGGGCGAACACCATATATTTT.

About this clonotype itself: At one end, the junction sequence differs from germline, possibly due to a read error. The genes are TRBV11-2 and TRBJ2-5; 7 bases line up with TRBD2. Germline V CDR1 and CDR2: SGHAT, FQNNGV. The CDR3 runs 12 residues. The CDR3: CASSLGGGGWFF. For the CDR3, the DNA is TGTGCCAGCAGCTTAGGTGGGGGAGGGTGGTTCTTC. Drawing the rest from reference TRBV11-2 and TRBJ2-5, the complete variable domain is EAGVAQSPRYKIIEKRQSVAFWCNPISGHATLYWYQQILGQGPKLLIQFQNNGVVDDSQLPKDRFSAERLKGVDSTLKIQPAKLEDSAVYLCASSLGGGGWFFGPGTRLLVL.

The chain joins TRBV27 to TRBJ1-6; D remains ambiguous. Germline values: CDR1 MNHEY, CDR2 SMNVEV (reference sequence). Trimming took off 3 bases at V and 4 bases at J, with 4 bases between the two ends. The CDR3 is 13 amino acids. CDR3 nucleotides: TGTGCCAGCAGTTTGGTTTATAATTCACCCCTCCACTTT. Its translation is CASSLVYNSPLHF.